The source of this T cell receptor (beta chain) is a study of shared clonotypes between healthy human individuals. The protocol was immunoSEQ multiplex PCR, while the TCRdb copy is restricted to in-frame clones and leaves out a portion. Among a few million clones listed, more than 90% were seen once. The CDR3 extends over 14 amino acids. V lost 3 bases, J lost 2 bases, and 7 bases lay in between. CDR1 and CDR2 (germline): SGHAT, FQNNGV. This chain joins TRBV11-2 and TRBJ2-2; D gene uncertain. This receptor was taken from a man aged 18-30 years in good health. Sequences were obtained from naive CD4+ T cells sorted from blood. As for subset: CD45RA+ positively selected. CDR3 nucleotides: TGTGCCAGCAGCTTTACAGATAACACCGGGGAGCTGTTTTTT. Translating gives CASSFTDNTGELFF. Variable domain in full (rest from reference TRBV11-2 and TRBJ2-2): EAGVAQSPRYKIIEKRQSVAFWCNPISGHATLYWYQQILGQGPKLLIQFQNNGVVDDSQLPKDRFSAERLKGVDSTLKIQPAKLEDSAVYLCASSFTDNTGELFFGEGSRLTVL.